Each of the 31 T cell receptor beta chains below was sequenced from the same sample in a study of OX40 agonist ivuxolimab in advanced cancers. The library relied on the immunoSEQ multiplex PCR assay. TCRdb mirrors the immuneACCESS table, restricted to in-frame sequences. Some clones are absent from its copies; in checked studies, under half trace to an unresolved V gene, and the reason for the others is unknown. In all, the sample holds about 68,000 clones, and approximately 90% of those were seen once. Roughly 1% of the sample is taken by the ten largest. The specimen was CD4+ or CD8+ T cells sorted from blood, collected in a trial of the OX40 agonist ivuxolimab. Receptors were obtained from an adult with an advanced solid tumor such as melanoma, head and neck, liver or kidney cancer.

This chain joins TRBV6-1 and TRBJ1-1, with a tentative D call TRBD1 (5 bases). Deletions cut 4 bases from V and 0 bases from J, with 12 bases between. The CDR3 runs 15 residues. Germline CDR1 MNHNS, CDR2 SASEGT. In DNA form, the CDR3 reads TGTGCCAGCAGTGCACTGACAGTGATGAACACTGAAGCTTTCTTT. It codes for CASSALTVMNTEAFF.

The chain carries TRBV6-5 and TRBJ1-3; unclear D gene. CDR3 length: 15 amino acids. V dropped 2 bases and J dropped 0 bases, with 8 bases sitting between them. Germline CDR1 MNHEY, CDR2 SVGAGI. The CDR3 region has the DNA TGTGCCAGCAGTTACAGAGGGTCCTCTGGAAACACCATATATTTT. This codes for CASSYRGSSGNTIYF.

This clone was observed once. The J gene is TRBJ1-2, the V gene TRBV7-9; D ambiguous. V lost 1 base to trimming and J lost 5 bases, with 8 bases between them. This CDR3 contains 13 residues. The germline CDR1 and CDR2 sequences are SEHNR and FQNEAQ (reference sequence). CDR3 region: CASSLGPFYGYTF. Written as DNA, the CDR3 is TGTGCCAGCAGCTTAGGGCCATTTTATGGCTACACCTTC.

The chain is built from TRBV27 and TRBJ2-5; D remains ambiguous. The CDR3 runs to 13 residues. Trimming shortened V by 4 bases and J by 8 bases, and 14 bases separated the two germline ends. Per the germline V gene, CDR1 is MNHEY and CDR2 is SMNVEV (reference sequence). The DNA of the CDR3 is TGTGCCAGCAGTTCGTCCGGGCCTCCCACCCAGTACTTC. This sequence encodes CASSSSGPPTQYF.

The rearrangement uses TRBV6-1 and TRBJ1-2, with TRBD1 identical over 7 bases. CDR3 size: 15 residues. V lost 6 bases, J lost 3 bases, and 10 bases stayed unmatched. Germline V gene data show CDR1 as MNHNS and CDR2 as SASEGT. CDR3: CASSFGTDVYYGYTF. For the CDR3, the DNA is TGTGCCAGCAGCTTCGGGACAGACGTTTACTATGGCTACACCTTC.

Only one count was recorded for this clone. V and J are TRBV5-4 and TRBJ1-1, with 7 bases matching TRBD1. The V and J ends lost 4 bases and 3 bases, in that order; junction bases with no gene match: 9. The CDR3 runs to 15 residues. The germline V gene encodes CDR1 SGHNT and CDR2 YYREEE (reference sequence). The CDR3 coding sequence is TGTGCCAGCAGCCAGGACAGGATGGGCGACACTGAAGCTTTCTTT. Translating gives CASSQDRMGDTEAFF.

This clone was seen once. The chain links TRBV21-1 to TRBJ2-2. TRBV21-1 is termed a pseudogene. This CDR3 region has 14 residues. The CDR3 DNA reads TGTGCCAGCAGCAAAGGGTCGGCTACCGGGGAGCTGTTTTTT. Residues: CASSKGSATGELFF.

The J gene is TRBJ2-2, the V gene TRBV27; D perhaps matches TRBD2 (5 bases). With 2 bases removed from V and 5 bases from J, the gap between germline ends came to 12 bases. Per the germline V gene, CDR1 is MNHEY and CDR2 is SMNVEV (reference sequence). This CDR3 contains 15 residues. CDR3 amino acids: CASSLRRGGTGELFF. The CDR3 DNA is TGTGCCAGCAGTTTACGACGGGGTGGGACCGGGGAGCTGTTTTTT.

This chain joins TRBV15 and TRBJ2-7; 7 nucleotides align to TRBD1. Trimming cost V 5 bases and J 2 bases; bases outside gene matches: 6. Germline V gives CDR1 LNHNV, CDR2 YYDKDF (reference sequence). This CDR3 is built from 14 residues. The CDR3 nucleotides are TGTGCCACCAGCGGACGGACAGGTCCCTACGAGCAGTACTTC. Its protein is CATSGRTGPYEQYF.

This chain's CDR3 is CASSTTDKNTEAFF. The CDR3 nucleotides are TGTGCCAGCAGCACGACGGACAAGAACACTGAAGCTTTCTTT. This chain links TRBV9 with TRBJ1-1; D is possibly TRBD1 (5 bases). Germline V gives CDR1 SGDLS, CDR2 YYNGEE. The CDR3 extends over 14 amino acids. Trimming left V 4 bases short and J 1 base short, with 11 bases between.

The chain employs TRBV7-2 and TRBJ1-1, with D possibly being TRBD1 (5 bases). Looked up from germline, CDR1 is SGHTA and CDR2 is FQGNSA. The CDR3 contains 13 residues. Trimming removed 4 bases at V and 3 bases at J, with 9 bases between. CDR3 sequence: CASSSIRDTEAFF. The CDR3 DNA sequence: TGTGCCAGCAGCTCCATCAGGGACACTGAAGCTTTCTTT.

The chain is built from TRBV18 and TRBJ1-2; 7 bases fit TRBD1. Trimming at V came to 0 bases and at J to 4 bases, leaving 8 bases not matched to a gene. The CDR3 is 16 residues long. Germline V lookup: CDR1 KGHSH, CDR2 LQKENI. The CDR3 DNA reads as TGTGCCAGCTCACCACCGTTGTTCGCAGGGGGCTATGGCTACACCTTC. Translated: CASSPPLFAGGYGYTF. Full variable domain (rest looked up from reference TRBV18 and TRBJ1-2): NAGVMQNPRHLVRRRGQEARLRCSPMKGHSHVYWYRQLPEEGLKFMVYLQKENIIDESGMPKERFSAEFPKEGPSILRIQQVVRGDSAAYFCASSPPLFAGGYGYTFGSGTRLTVV.

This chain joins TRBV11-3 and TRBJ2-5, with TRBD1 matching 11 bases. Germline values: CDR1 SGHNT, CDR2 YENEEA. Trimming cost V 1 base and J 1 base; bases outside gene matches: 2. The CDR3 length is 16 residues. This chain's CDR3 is CASSLGGQGVQETQYF. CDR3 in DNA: TGTGCCAGCAGCTTAGGGGGACAGGGGGTCCAAGAGACCCAGTACTTC.

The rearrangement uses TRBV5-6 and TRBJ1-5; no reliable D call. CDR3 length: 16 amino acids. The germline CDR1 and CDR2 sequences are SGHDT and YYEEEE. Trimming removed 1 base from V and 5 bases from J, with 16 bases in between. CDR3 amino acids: CASSLPLYCAYQPQHF. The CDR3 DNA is TGTGCCAGCAGCTTGCCCCTTTACTGCGCGTATCAGCCCCAGCATTTT.

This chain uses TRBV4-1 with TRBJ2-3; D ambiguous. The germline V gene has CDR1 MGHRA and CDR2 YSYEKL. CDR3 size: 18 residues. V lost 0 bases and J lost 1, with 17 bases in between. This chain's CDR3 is CASSQETGRRIRTDTQYF. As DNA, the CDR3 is TGCGCCAGCAGCCAAGAAACGGGCCGCCGGATACGCACAGATACGCAGTATTTT.

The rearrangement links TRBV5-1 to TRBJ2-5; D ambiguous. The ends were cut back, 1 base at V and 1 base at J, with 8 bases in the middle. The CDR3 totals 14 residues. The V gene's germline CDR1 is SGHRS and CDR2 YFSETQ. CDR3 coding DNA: TGCGCCAGCAGCTTGTCACGGGCCCAAGAGACCCAGTACTTC. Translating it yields CASSLSRAQETQYF.

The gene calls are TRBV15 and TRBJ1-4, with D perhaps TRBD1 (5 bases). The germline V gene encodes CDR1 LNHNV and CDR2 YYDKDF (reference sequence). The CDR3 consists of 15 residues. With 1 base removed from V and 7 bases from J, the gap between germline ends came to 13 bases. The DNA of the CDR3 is TGTGCCACCAGCAGAGCCTCCAGGGATAGTGAAAAACTGTTTTTT. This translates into CATSRASRDSEKLFF.

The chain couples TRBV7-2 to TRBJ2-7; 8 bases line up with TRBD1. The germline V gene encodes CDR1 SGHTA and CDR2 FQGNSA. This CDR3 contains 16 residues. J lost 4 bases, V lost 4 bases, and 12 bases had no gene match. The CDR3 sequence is CASSSRPGGISYEQYF. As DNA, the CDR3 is TGTGCCAGCAGCTCCCGGCCAGGGGGCATCTCATACGAGCAGTACTTC. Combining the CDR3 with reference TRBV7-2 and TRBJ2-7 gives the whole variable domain GAGVSQSPSNKVTEKGKDVELRCDPISGHTALYWYRQSLGQGLEFLIYFQGNSAPDKSGLPSDRFSAERTGGSVSTLTIQRTQQEDSAVYLCASSSRPGGISYEQYFGPGTRLTVT.

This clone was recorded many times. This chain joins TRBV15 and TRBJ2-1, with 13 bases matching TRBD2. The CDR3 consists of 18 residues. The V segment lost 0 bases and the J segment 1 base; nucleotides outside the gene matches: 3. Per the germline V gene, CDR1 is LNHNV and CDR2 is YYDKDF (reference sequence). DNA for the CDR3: TGTGCCACCAGCAGAGAACTAGCGGGGGGGAGTTCCTACAATGAGCAGTTCTTC. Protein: CATSRELAGGSSYNEQFF.

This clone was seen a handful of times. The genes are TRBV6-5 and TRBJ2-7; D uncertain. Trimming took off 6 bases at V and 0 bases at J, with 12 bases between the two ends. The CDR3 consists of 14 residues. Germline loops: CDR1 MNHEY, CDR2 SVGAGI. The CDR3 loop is CASRDGLLSYEQYF. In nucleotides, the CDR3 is TGTGCCAGCAGAGACGGGCTACTCTCCTACGAGCAGTACTTC.

Here the CDR3 reads CAWSVSGGAKAQYF. The CDR3 nucleotides read TGTGCCTGGAGTGTAAGCGGGGGGGCCAAGGCGCAGTATTTT. This chain connects TRBV30 to TRBJ2-3, with 10 bases matching TRBD2. V lost 0 bases and J lost 10; bases outside the gene matches: 7. The CDR3 totals 14 residues. Looked up from germline, CDR1 is GTSNPN and CDR2 is SVGIG (reference sequence).

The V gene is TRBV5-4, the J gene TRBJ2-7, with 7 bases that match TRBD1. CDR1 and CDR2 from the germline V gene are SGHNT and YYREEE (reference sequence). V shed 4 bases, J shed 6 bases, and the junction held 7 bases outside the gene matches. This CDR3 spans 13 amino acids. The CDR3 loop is CASSLTGSGEQYF. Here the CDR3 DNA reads TGTGCCAGCAGCCTGACAGGGAGTGGCGAGCAGTACTTC.

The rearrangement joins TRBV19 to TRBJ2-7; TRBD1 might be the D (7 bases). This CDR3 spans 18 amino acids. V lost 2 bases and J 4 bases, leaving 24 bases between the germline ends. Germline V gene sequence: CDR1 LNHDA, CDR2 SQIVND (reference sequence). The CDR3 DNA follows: TGTGCCAGTAGTATACAGGGGGGTCGGCGGAGCGGAACATACGAGCAGTACTTC. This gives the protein CASSIQGGRRSGTYEQYF. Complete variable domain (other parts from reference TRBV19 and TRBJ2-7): DGGITQSPKYLFRKEGQNVTLSCEQNLNHDAMYWYRQDPGQGLRLIYYSQIVNDFQKGDIAEGYSVSREKKESFPLTVTSAQKNPTAFYLCASSIQGGRRSGTYEQYFGPGTRLTVT.

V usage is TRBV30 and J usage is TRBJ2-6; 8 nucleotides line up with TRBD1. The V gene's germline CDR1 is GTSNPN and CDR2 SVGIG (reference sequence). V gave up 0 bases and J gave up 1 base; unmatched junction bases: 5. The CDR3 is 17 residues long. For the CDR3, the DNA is TGTGCCTGGAGTGTTTGGACAGGGACTTCTGGGGCCAACGTCCTGACTTTC. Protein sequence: CAWSVWTGTSGANVLTF.

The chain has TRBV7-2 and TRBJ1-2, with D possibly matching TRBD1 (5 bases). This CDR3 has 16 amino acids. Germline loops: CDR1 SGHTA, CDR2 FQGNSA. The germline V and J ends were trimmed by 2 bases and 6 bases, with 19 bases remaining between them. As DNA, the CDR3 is TGTGCCAGCAGCTTATCCCCCGGACACACCGTAGATGGCTACACCTTC. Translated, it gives CASSLSPGHTVDGYTF.

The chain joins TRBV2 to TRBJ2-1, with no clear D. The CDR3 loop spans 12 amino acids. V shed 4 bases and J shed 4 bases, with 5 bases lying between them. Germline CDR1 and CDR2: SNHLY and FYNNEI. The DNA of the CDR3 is TGTGCCAGCAGTGGTGATTACAATGAGCAGTTCTTC. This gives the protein CASSGDYNEQFF. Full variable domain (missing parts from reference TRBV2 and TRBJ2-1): EPEVTQTPSHQVTQMGQEVILRCVPISNHLYFYWYRQILGQKVEFLVSFYNNEISEKSEIFDDQFSVERPDGSNFTLKIRSTKLEDSAMYFCASSGDYNEQFFGPGTRLTVL.

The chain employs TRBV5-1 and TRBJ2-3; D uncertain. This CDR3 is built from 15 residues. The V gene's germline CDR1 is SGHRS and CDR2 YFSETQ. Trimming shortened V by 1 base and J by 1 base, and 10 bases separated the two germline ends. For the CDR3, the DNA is TGCGCCAGCAGCTTGACTTTTAAGGGCACAGATACGCAGTATTTT. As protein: CASSLTFKGTDTQYF.

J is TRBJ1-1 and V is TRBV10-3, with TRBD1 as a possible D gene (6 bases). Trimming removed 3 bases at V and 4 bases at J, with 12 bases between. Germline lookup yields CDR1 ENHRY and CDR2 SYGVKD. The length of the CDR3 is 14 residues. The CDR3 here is CAISDGGLGTEAFF. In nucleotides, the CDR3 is TGTGCCATCAGTGACGGGGGGCTGGGCACTGAAGCTTTCTTT.

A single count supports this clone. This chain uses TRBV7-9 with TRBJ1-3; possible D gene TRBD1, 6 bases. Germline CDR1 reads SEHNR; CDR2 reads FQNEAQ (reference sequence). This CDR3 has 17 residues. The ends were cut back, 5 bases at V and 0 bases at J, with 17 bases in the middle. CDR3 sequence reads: CASSLDSPRSSGNTIYF. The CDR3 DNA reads TGTGCCAGCAGCCTGGACAGTCCGAGGAGCTCTGGAAACACCATATATTTT.

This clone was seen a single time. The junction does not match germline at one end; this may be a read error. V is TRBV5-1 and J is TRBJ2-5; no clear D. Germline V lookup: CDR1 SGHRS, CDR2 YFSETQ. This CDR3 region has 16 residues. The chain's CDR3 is CASSLGSKRSPETQHF. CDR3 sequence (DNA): TGCGCCAGCAGCTTGGGGTCGAAGCGATCCCCAGAGACCCAGCACTTC.

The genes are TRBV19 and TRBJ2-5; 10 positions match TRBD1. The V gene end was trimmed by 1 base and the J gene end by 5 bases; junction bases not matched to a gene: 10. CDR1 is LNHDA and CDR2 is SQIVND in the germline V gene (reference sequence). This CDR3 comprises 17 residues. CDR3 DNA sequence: TGTGCCAGTAGTATAGGCCGGGACAGGGGATATTTGGAGACCCAGTACTTC. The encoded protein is CASSIGRDRGYLETQYF.